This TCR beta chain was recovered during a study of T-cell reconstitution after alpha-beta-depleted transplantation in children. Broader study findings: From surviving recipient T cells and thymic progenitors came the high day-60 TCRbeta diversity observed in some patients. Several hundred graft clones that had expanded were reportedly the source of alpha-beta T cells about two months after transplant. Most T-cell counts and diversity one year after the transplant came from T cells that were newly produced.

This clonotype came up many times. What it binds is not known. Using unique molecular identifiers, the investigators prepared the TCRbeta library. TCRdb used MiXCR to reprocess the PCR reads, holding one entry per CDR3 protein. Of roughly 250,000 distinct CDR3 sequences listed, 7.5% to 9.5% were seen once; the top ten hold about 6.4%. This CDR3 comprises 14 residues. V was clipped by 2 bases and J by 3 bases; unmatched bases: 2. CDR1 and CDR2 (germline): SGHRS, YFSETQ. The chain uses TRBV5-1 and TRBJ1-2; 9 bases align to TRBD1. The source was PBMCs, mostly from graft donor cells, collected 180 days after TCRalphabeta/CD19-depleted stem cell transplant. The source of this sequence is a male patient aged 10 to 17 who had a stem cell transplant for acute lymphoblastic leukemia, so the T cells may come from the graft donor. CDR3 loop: CASSFTGGDYGYTF. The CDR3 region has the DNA TGCGCCAGCAGCTTTACAGGGGGCGACTATGGCTACACCTTC.